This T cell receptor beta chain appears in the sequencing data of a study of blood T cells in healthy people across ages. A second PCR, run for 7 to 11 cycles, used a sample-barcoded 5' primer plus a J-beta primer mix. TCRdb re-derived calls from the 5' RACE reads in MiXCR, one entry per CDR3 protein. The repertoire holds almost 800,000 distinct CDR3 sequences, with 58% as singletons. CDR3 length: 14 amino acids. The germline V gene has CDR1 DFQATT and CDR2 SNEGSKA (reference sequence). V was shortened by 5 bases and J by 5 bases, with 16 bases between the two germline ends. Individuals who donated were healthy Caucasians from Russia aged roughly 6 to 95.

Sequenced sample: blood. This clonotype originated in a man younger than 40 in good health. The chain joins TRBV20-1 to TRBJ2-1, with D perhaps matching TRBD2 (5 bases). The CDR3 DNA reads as TGCAGTGCTTCATCCGGACTGAATAACAATGAGCAGTTCTTC. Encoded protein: CSASSGLNNNEQFF.